This entry is about one TCR beta chain. This table comes from immunoSEQ multiplex PCR, and its TCRdb copy is limited to in-frame clones, with some not included. Of 55,000 to 65,000 clones in the sample, 60% to 80% are singletons; the top ten hold roughly 3.1%. These data belong to a study of radiotherapy plus CTLA-4 blockade in lung cancer. This clonotype originated in a human donor with non-small cell lung cancer who had a complete response to radiotherapy plus ipilimumab. Specimen: peripheral blood, collected from a patient treated with radiotherapy plus ipilimumab.

The CDR3 coding sequence is TGTGCCAGCAGCTTTGGAGGGCGCGATACGCAGTATTTT. Translating it yields CASSFGGRDTQYF. The genes are TRBV11-2 and TRBJ2-3, with D possibly being TRBD2 (6 bases). Trimming took 3 bases from V and 6 from J, leaving 10 bases between them. The V gene's germline CDR1 is SGHAT and CDR2 FQNNGV. The CDR3 spans 13 residues. Based on the CDR3 plus reference TRBV11-2 and TRBJ2-3, the full variable domain is EAGVAQSPRYKIIEKRQSVAFWCNPISGHATLYWYQQILGQGPKLLIQFQNNGVVDDSQLPKDRFSAERLKGVDSTLKIQPAKLEDSAVYLCASSFGGRDTQYFGPGTRLTVL.